Listed below are T cell receptor beta chains from one sample, sequenced in a study of T-cell memory formation after mild COVID-19. Via MiXCR, TCRdb re-called the 5' RACE reads, giving one row per CDR3 protein. The sample includes about 360,000 distinct CDR3 sequences, roughly 14% of them seen just once. The source material was PBMCs or a T cell subset sorted from them (not recorded which). Source of these receptors: a man in his late teens or twenties who had mild COVID-19 (a few samples of this study predate the infection). Cell type and time point are not known. The CDR3 runs from the conserved cysteine through the conserved F or W. D genes are given only for firm matches. The size field is filled for only some rows; it gives once, few, many or a size class.

>few|TRBJ2-2|TRBV2|-
CATEIGGAGELFF
TGTGCCACAGAAATCGGTGGCGCCGGGGAGCTGTTTTTT
>few|TRBJ1-2|TRBV4-1|-
CASSLEGELYGYTF
TGCGCCAGCAGCCTGGAGGGCGAACTCTATGGCTACACCTTC
>-|TRBJ2-5|TRBV6-2/TRBV6-3|TRBD2
CASSYYGLAGYQETQYF
TGTGCCAGCAGTTACTACGGACTAGCGGGATACCAAGAGACCCAGTACTTC
>-|TRBJ1-6|TRBV27|-
CASRRSGTLDNSPLHF
TGTGCCAGCAGACGCTCCGGGACACTAGATAATTCACCCCTCCACTTT
>few|TRBJ1-1|TRBV12-3/TRBV12-4|TRBD1
CASSQGLGTGKNTEAFF
TGTGCCAGCAGCCAAGGACTGGGGACAGGGAAGAACACTGAAGCTTTCTTT
>few|TRBJ1-1|TRBV12-3/TRBV12-4|TRBD1
CASSPLRQGGMNTEAFF
TGTGCCAGCAGCCCCCTCCGACAGGGGGGCATGAACACTGAAGCTTTCTTT
>few|TRBJ2-5|TRBV10-3|-
CAISARGWETQYF
TGTGCCATCAGTGCTCGGGGTTGGGAGACCCAGTACTTC
>-|TRBJ2-3|TRBV12-3/TRBV12-4|-
CASSLRPDSGADTQYF
TGTGCCAGCAGTCTCCGCCCGGACAGTGGGGCAGATACGCAGTATTTT
>-|TRBJ1-6|TRBV4-1|-
CASSQEARNNSPLHF
TGCGCCAGCAGCCAAGAAGCCAGGAATAATTCACCCCTCCACTTT
>few|TRBJ1-1|TRBV4-3|-
CASSQREDRENTEAFF
TGCGCCAGCAGCCAAAGGGAAGACCGAGAGAACACTGAAGCTTTCTTT
>few|TRBJ1-1|TRBV6-5|TRBD1
CASSTDRAGTEAFF
TGTGCCAGCAGTACGGACAGGGCTGGCACTGAAGCTTTCTTT
>few|TRBJ2-7|TRBV7-2|-
CASSFLGLQEYEQYF
TGTGCCAGCAGCTTCTTGGGACTCCAGGAGTACGAGCAGTACTTC
>-|TRBJ2-5|TRBV4-2|-
CASSQEWKAMGETQYF
TGTGCCAGCAGCCAAGAATGGAAAGCAATGGGAGAGACCCAGTACTTC
>few|TRBJ2-3|TRBV7-9|TRBD2
CASSFSLAGITDTQYF
TGTGCCAGCAGCTTCTCACTAGCGGGGATCACAGATACGCAGTATTTT
>few|TRBJ1-1|TRBV7-2|TRBD1
CASSSTWWDRPNTEAFF
TGTGCCAGCAGCTCCACCTGGTGGGACAGGCCGAACACTGAAGCTTTCTTT
>few|TRBJ1-1|TRBV12-3/TRBV12-4|TRBD1
CASSLPPGQTWRNTEAFF
TGTGCCAGCAGTTTACCGCCGGGACAGACTTGGCGGAACACTGAAGCTTTCTTT
>-|TRBJ1-1|TRBV28|-
CASSTGSMNTEAFF
TGTGCCAGCAGCACAGGGTCCATGAACACTGAAGCTTTCTTT
>-|TRBJ2-2|TRBV12-3/TRBV12-4|-
CASSFLATGELFF
TGTGCCAGCAGTTTTCTGGCGACCGGGGAGCTGTTTTTT
>-|TRBJ1-2|TRBV4-1|-
CASSQIQQAVIGYTF
TGCGCCAGCAGCCAAATTCAACAGGCGGTGATCGGCTACACCTTC
>few|TRBJ2-3|TRBV6-6|-
CATTLLGADTQYF
TGTGCCACCACTCTCTTGGGGGCAGATACGCAGTATTTT
>-|TRBJ2-3|TRBV5-1|TRBD2
CASSLGIAGGTDTQYF
TGCGCCAGCAGCTTGGGGATTGCGGGGGGCACAGATACGCAGTATTTT
>few|TRBJ1-5|TRBV7-2|-
CASSLGRAGQPQHF
TGTGCCAGCAGCTTAGGCAGGGCGGGCCAGCCCCAGCATTTT
>many|TRBJ2-5|TRBV27|TRBD2
CASSLLAGGRETQYF
TGTGCCAGCAGTTTACTAGCGGGGGGGCGGGAGACCCAGTACTTC
>few|TRBJ2-7|TRBV7-3|-
CASSTQGGDSEQYF
TGTGCCAGCAGCACACAGGGGGGGGACTCTGAGCAGTACTTC
>few|TRBJ1-4|TRBV12-3/TRBV12-4|TRBD1
CASRFTGTDEKLFF
TGTGCCAGCAGATTTACCGGGACAGATGAAAAACTGTTTTTT
>few|TRBJ1-1|TRBV5-6|-
CASSLAAAGNTEAFF
TGTGCCAGCAGCTTGGCCGCGGCAGGGAACACTGAAGCTTTCTTT
>-|TRBJ2-1|TRBV6-5|-
CASSYSSGTSHNEQFF
TGTGCCAGCAGTTACTCGAGTGGGACTTCACACAATGAGCAGTTCTTC
>few|TRBJ1-6|TRBV4-3|-
CASSQDRQADSPLHF
TGCGCCAGCAGCCAAGATCGACAGGCAGATTCACCCCTCCACTTT
>-|TRBJ1-1|TRBV7-9|TRBD1
CASSFSQGSTEAFF
TGTGCCAGCAGCTTCTCACAGGGGAGCACTGAAGCTTTCTTT
>few|TRBJ1-1|TRBV5-5|-
CASSVTHEAFF
TGTGCCAGCAGCGTGACACATGAAGCTTTCTTT
>-|TRBJ2-7|TRBV5-6|-
CASSLGLGESPGEQYF
TGTGCCAGCAGCTTAGGGCTCGGGGAGTCCCCGGGCGAGCAGTACTTC
>few|TRBJ1-5|TRBV15|-
CATSRDSRDQPQHF
TGTGCCACCAGCAGAGATTCGAGGGATCAGCCCCAGCATTTT